One and the same sample provided the 11 T cell receptor beta chains below, sequenced in a study of T-cell memory formation after mild COVID-19. TCRdb redid the calling of the 5' RACE reads with MiXCR, one entry per CDR3 protein. The sample includes about 390,000 distinct CDR3 sequences, 20% to 25% of them seen just once. The sequenced sample was PBMCs or a T cell subset sorted from them (not recorded which). These receptors were taken from an adult woman who had mild COVID-19 (a few samples of this study predate the infection). Cell type and time point are not known.

The sample holds a few counts of this clonotype. This chain uses TRBV2 with TRBJ1-5, with D unresolved. Between the trimmed V and J ends, which lost 6 bases and 1 base, there was a span of 7 bases. This CDR3 region has 13 residues. The germline V gene has CDR1 SNHLY and CDR2 FYNNEI. The CDR3 loop reads CASRQRSNQPQHF. CDR3 nucleotide sequence: TGTGCCAGCAGGCAAAGGAGCAATCAGCCCCAGCATTTT.

The chain uses TRBV9 and TRBJ2-1; 12 positions match TRBD2. Germline-derived CDR1 and CDR2 are SGDLS and YYNGEE. The CDR3 contains 17 residues. V gave up 4 bases and J gave up 12 bases; unmatched junction bases: 17. CDR3 nucleotides: TGTGCCAGCAGCACCCGCCCCACTTCTGGGACTAGCGGGCCGCAGTTCTTC. Its translation: CASSTRPTSGTSGPQFF.

V is TRBV12-3 or TRBV12-4 and J is TRBJ1-1; D unresolved. The V gene lost 6 bases and the J gene lost 0 bases, with 5 bases spanning the gap. The CDR3 is made up of 12 amino acids. CDR3 nucleotide sequence: TGTGCCAGCAGGGATTTGAACACTGAAGCTTTCTTT. Translation: CASRDLNTEAFF.

The chain combines TRBV12-5 with TRBJ2-1; D unclear. CDR1 LGHNT and CDR2 FRNRAP come from the germline V gene. Trimming took off 5 bases at V and 8 bases at J, with 7 bases between the two ends. The CDR3 sequence is 11 residues long. The DNA for the CDR3 is TGTGCTAGTGGTACGCTCGATGAGCAGTTCTTC. It codes for CASGTLDEQFF.

This clonotype was seen only a few times. The rearrangement joins TRBV29-1 to TRBJ1-1; D is ambiguous. The V end was cut by 7 bases, the J end by 2 bases, with 14 bases between. Germline-derived CDR1 and CDR2 are SQVTM and ANQGSEA. CDR3 length: 13 residues. The CDR3 sequence: CSAAWAGNTEAFF. CDR3 coding DNA: TGCAGCGCAGCCTGGGCGGGCAACACTGAAGCTTTCTTT.

This clonotype has just a few counts. The rearrangement joins TRBV18 to TRBJ2-3; tentatively, D is TRBD2 (6 bases). The length of the CDR3 is 16 residues. V lost 1 base to trimming and J lost 6 bases, with 17 bases between them. Germline V gene lookup returns CDR1 KGHSH and CDR2 LQKENI. CDR3 in amino acids: CASSPRPSGQRDTQYF. CDR3 DNA sequence: TGTGCCAGCTCACCACGACCGAGCGGGCAGAGGGATACGCAGTATTTT. The full variable domain, in which reference TRBV18 and TRBJ2-3 provide the parts outside the CDR3, is NAGVMQNPRHLVRRRGQEARLRCSPMKGHSHVYWYRQLPEEGLKFMVYLQKENIIDESGMPKERFSAEFPKEGPSILRIQQVVRGDSAAYFCASSPRPSGQRDTQYFGPGTRLTVL.

V is TRBV20-1 and J is TRBJ2-1; D is unresolved. The CDR3 consists of 13 residues. V was trimmed by 7 bases and J by 4 bases, leaving 14 bases between them. Germline-derived CDR1 and CDR2 are DFQATT and SNEGSKA (reference sequence). In nucleotides, the CDR3 is TGCAGTGTCGCAAGAAAAGCTTACAATGAGCAGTTCTTC. This encodes CSVARKAYNEQFF.

This clonotype was detected only a few times. The V gene is TRBV4-1, the J gene TRBJ2-7; D remains unclear. Germline lookup yields CDR1 MGHRA and CDR2 YSYEKL. CDR3 length equals 11 residues. V shed 1 base and J shed 5 bases, with 3 bases lying between them. Written as DNA, the CDR3 is TGCGCCAGCAGCCAAGGGAACGAGCAGTACTTC. It is translated as CASSQGNEQYF.

In this sample, this clonotype turned up a few times. V usage is TRBV21-1 and J usage is TRBJ1-1. TRBV21-1 is marked as a pseudogene. The CDR3 contains 13 residues. CDR3 DNA: TGTGCCAGCAGCTCTCAGCTCGGGACTGAAGCTTTCTTT. Amino acid sequence: CASSSQLGTEAFF.

The rearrangement links TRBV18 to TRBJ2-5; TRBD1 might be the D (6 bases). V was shortened by 2 bases and J by 3 bases, with 13 bases between the two germline ends. The germline V gene has CDR1 KGHSH and CDR2 LQKENI. The length of the CDR3 is 15 residues. The CDR3 loop is CASSPRTVAKETQYF. The CDR3 DNA follows: TGTGCCAGCTCACCAAGGACAGTTGCTAAAGAGACCCAGTACTTC.

V gene TRBV6-5 combines with J gene TRBJ1-5; D unclear. V was trimmed by 4 bases and J by 4 bases, leaving 5 bases between them. This CDR3 has 12 amino acids. Per germline, CDR1 MNHEY and CDR2 SVGAGI. CDR3 sequence (DNA): TGTGCCAGCAGTTCTGCGAATCAGCCCCAGCATTTT. Encoded protein: CASSSANQPQHF.